The clone carrying this TCR beta chain was counted many times. Its antigen is unknown. This sample was taken from a study of CD8 T cells in ankylosing spondylitis. Study results and caveats: Reportedly, matched ankylosing spondylitis synovial fluid was significantly enriched for disease-linked clones.

TCRdb reanalysed the 5' RACE reads using MiXCR and keeps one entry per CDR3 protein. The table has some 46,000 distinct CDR3 sequences, 8% to 13% seen once. The sequenced sample was blood, either unsorted or a sorted T cell fraction (not recorded which). This clonotype originated in a male donor with ankylosing spondylitis or in good health (not recorded which).

The CDR3: CASSQEVSGVRSETQYF. The DNA of the CDR3 is TGTGCCAGCAGCCAAGAGGTCAGCGGGGTCCGATCGGAGACCCAGTACTTC. V usage is TRBV4-2 and J usage is TRBJ2-5, with 7 bases lining up with TRBD2. The CDR3 is made up of 17 amino acids. CDR1 and CDR2 from the germline V gene are LGHNA and YNFKEQ. V gave up 0 bases and J gave up 5 bases; unmatched junction bases: 12.